This T cell receptor (beta chain) emerged from a study of naive and memory T cell subsets. This clonotype turned up a few times. Its antigen is still unknown. Cells stained for CD3, CD4, CD8, CD45RA, CD27 and viability were sorted into four CD45RA/CD27 subsets. Both TRBC1 and TRBC2 were covered by a beta constant-region primer of two equimolar oligonucleotides. Ligated cDNA was amplified by four rounds of PCR with nested alpha and beta constant-region primers and SP2. Ligation attached a single-stranded oligonucleotide with a 12-nucleotide UMI and the SP2 primer to the cDNA 3' end. TCRdb fed the UMI-ligation and nested PCR reads into MiXCR, producing one record per CDR3 protein. The sample has around 140,000 distinct CDR3 sequences; over 20% are singletons. General study findings and limits: Possibly reflecting memory cells re-expressing CD45RA, a few larger clonotypes occurred in naive repertoires, especially CD8.

The CDR3 contains 14 residues. V dropped 2 bases and J dropped 4; count of bases not matched to a gene: 4. Germline loops: CDR1 MNHNY, CDR2 SVGAGI (reference sequence). The gene calls are TRBV6-6 and TRBJ1-2; 7 bases are shared with TRBD1. This sequence was found in a human donor in good health. The sequenced sample consisted of naive CD4+ T cells from blood. The CDR3 DNA reads as TGTGCCAGCAGTTACGCGGGACAGATCTATGGCTACACCTTC. This codes for CASSYAGQIYGYTF.